A selection of T cell receptor beta chains follows, all from one sample in a study of human T cells and chemical hapten exposure. MiXCR, run by TCRdb on the RACE reads, gives a single entry per CDR3 protein. The top ten hold about 1.5% of the sample, which has about 50,000 distinct CDR3 sequences, 3.5% to 4.5% seen once. The sample was whole blood. The source of these receptors is a female donor in good health. Some clones in this sample may be carry-over from other donors' samples. Each CDR3 is given with its conserved first and last residue.

length: 16; V: TRBV6-2/TRBV6-3; J: TRBJ1-4; CDR3: CASSFPLGQQNWKLFF
length: 12; V: TRBV7-9; J: TRBJ1-1; CDR3: CAGRTRNTEAFF
length: 15; V: TRBV18; J: TRBJ1-1; CDR3: CASSPPGPVGTEAFF
length: 15; V: TRBV12-3/TRBV12-4; J: TRBJ2-3; CDR3: CASSLWGVGTDTQYF
length: 12; V: TRBV5-1; J: TRBJ2-7; CDR3: CASSLSGNEQYF
length: 17; V: TRBV7-9; J: TRBJ1-6; CDR3: CASSLTRDIYNNSPLHF
length: 14; V: TRBV2; J: TRBJ1-5; CDR3: CASSQDRLNQPQHF
length: 14; V: TRBV20-1; J: TRBJ2-3; CDR3: CSARGASRTDTQYF
length: 12; V: TRBV6-6; J: TRBJ1-6; CDR3: CASSPENSPLHF
length: 12; V: TRBV9; J: TRBJ1-1; CDR3: CASSRQATEAFF
length: 14; V: TRBV5-1; J: TRBJ1-4; CDR3: CASSLTGLNEKLFF
length: 15; V: TRBV12-3/TRBV12-4; J: TRBJ1-2; CDR3: CASRNRDREDYGYTF
length: 14; V: TRBV6-2/TRBV6-3; J: TRBJ2-3; CDR3: CASSLGGDADTQYF
length: 17; V: TRBV4-3; J: TRBJ2-7; CDR3: CASSQVSWGNPPYEQYF
length: 11; V: TRBV7-9; J: TRBJ1-1; CDR3: CASSRAAEAFF
length: 14; V: TRBV29-1; J: TRBJ1-2; CDR3: CSVEDGNFNYGDTF
length: 14; V: TRBV7-3; J: TRBJ2-1; CDR3: CASSIAGSFNEQFF
length: 17; V: TRBV10-3; J: TRBJ2-3; CDR3: CAISESESGYSTDTQYF
length: 14; V: TRBV12-3/TRBV12-4; J: TRBJ1-2; CDR3: CASSFGSSNYGYTF
length: 14; V: TRBV5-4; J: TRBJ1-2; CDR3: CASRPTQGDYGYTF
length: 14; V: TRBV3-1; J: TRBJ1-2; CDR3: CASSQAGRNYGYTF
length: 16; V: TRBV5-4; J: TRBJ2-7; CDR3: CASSLGLAGGGYEQYF
length: 12; V: TRBV6-1; J: TRBJ1-2; CDR3: CATGWGSYGYTF
length: 13; V: TRBV6-2/TRBV6-3; J: TRBJ2-1; CDR3: CASRRSPYNEQFF
length: 17; V: TRBV3-1; J: TRBJ1-5; CDR3: CASSPLRPGGSNQPQHF
length: 14; V: TRBV5-1; J: TRBJ1-1; CDR3: CASSLQGQGTEAFF
length: 16; V: TRBV6-1; J: TRBJ1-1; CDR3: CASSVDRVRGNTEAFF
length: 15; V: TRBV11-2; J: TRBJ2-7; CDR3: CASSLDYRGPYEQYF
length: 18; V: TRBV14; J: TRBJ1-1; CDR3: CASSQVAGGLNMNTEAFF
length: 13; V: TRBV7-2; J: TRBJ2-1; CDR3: CASSLNYYNEQFF
length: 14; V: TRBV7-2; J: TRBJ1-2; CDR3: CASSFRNTNYGDTF